The 32 T cell receptor beta chains listed next were all sequenced from one sample in a study of T cell responses to AZD1222 COVID-19 vaccine. Assay: immunoSEQ multiplex PCR; the TCRdb copy retains only in-frame clones and omits some. The sample yields 90,000 or so clones, about 88% seen once. Material: peripheral blood, obtained on day 0 of AZD1222 vaccination. These receptors were collected from an adult in good health.

Remarks on this clone: Germline is not matched at one junction end, which may reflect a read error. CDR3 in amino acids: CASREGQGTYEQYF. DNA of the CDR3: TGTGCCAGCAGAGAAGGACAGGGGACCTACGAGCAGTACTTC. This chain joins TRBV2 and TRBJ2-7; the match to TRBD1 covers 9 bases. This CDR3 is 14 amino acids long. Germline CDR1 is SNHLY and CDR2 is FYNNEI.

Only one count was recorded for this clone. The CDR3 DNA reads as TGTGCCAGCAGCCCCGGGACAGGGGATTCCTACACCTTC. This encodes CASSPGTGDSYTF. The V and J genes are TRBV3-1 (or the pseudogene TRBV3-2) and TRBJ1-2; 10 positions agree with TRBD1. V lost 4 bases and J lost 10; bases outside the gene matches: 6. Per the germline V gene, CDR1 is LGHDT and CDR2 is YNNKEL (reference sequence). The CDR3 totals 13 residues.

The chain employs TRBV2 and TRBJ2-7; possible D gene TRBD1, 6 bases. V lost 4 bases and J lost 5, with 12 bases in between. The CDR3 extends over 13 amino acids. Germline loops: CDR1 SNHLY, CDR2 FYNNEI. CDR3 protein: CASSGGQGHEQYF. CDR3 DNA: TGTGCCAGCAGTGGGGGGCAGGGGCACGAGCAGTACTTC.

The rearrangement links TRBV5-5 to TRBJ2-1, with D perhaps TRBD2 (6 bases). This CDR3 has 16 amino acids. From germline, CDR1 is SGHKS and CDR2 YYEKEE (reference sequence). V was shortened by 4 bases and J by 4 bases, with 18 bases between the two germline ends. The CDR3 here is CASSLNSGAGYNEQFF. The DNA of the CDR3 is TGTGCCAGCAGCCTTAACTCGGGAGCGGGTTACAATGAGCAGTTCTTC.

The chain joins TRBV10-3 to TRBJ1-3; 9 bases line up with TRBD1. Trimming removed 2 bases from V and 1 base from J; junction bases left unmatched: 3. CDR3 length: 16 residues. The V gene's germline CDR1 is ENHRY and CDR2 SYGVKD. In DNA form, the CDR3 reads TGTGCCATCAGTGAGGGACAGGGGATGTCTGGAAACACCATATATTTT. Its protein is CAISEGQGMSGNTIYF.

This chain links TRBV12-3 or TRBV12-4 with TRBJ1-1; D uncertain. CDR3 length: 13 amino acids. Trimming took off 3 bases at V and 6 bases at J, with 11 bases between the two ends. CDR3 DNA: TGTGCCAGCAGTTTCCTATATTCTTCTGAAGCTTTCTTT. Encoded protein: CASSFLYSSEAFF.

This chain links TRBV6-5 with TRBJ1-6; D gene uncertain. Germline values: CDR1 MNHEY, CDR2 SVGAGI. V lost 7 bases and J lost 13, with 23 bases in between. This CDR3 is 15 amino acids long. The chain's CDR3 is CASKPAGPNPSPLHF. The CDR3, as DNA: TGTGCCAGCAAGCCGGCCGGGCCCAACCCGTCCCCCCTCCACTTT.

V and J are TRBV4-3 and TRBJ2-1; perhaps TRBD1 as D (5 bases). The V end lost 4 bases, the J end lost 0 bases, and 10 bases lay between the germline ends. CDR1 LGHNA and CDR2 YSLEER come from the germline V gene. The CDR3 covers 15 residues. In DNA, the CDR3 is TGCGCCAGCAGCCCACGACAGTACTCCTACAATGAGCAGTTCTTC. It is translated as CASSPRQYSYNEQFF.

This rearrangement joins TRBV15 to TRBJ1-5; D gene unclear. CDR1 and CDR2 from the germline V gene are LNHNV and YYDKDF (reference sequence). The V end lost 9 bases, the J end lost 2 bases, and 11 bases lay between the germline ends. The CDR3 runs 13 residues. The CDR3 loop is CATARGGNQPQHF. The CDR3 region has the DNA TGTGCCACAGCCCGGGGTGGCAATCAGCCCCAGCATTTT.

The chain has TRBV18 and TRBJ1-4; 10 bases fit TRBD1. There are 15 residues in the CDR3. J was trimmed by 6 bases and V by 4 bases; bases with no gene match: 5. Germline V CDR1 and CDR2: KGHSH, LQKENI. DNA for the CDR3: TGTGCCAGCTCACGTTCCGGGACAGGGGATGAAAAACTGTTTTTT. This codes for CASSRSGTGDEKLFF.

This clone has a handful of counts. The chain uses TRBV12-3 or TRBV12-4 and TRBJ1-5, with a possible D match to TRBD1 (5 bases). V was pared by 7 bases and J by 6 bases, with 13 bases between. This CDR3 spans 13 amino acids. Here the CDR3 DNA reads TGTGCCAGCAACATCGGTAGGGGTCAGCCCCAGCATTTT. This gives the protein CASNIGRGQPQHF.

In its sample, this clone was seen a few times. This chain links TRBV7-2 with TRBJ1-2; no clear D gene. The CDR3 length is 12 residues. Germline CDR1 and CDR2: SGHTA and FQGNSA. V was trimmed by 5 bases and J by 7 bases, leaving 11 bases between them. The CDR3 coding sequence is TGTGCCAGCAGCATATTTTTAGGTGGCTACACCTTC. Translation gives CASSIFLGGYTF.

The chain links TRBV7-2 to TRBJ1-6; D is uncertain. The ends were cut back, 1 base at V and 3 bases at J, with 10 bases in the middle. The CDR3 is made up of 16 amino acids. Looked up from germline, CDR1 is SGHTA and CDR2 is FQGNSA. The DNA for the CDR3 is TGTGCCAGCAGCTTAGGGGGAGCTGGCTATAATTCACCCCTCCACTTT. Translation: CASSLGGAGYNSPLHF.

V and J are TRBV2 and TRBJ2-5; D tentatively fits TRBD1 or TRBD2 (5 bases each). V lost 3 bases and J 4 bases, leaving 15 bases between the germline ends. This CDR3 comprises 15 residues. Germline assignment: CDR1 SNHLY and CDR2 FYNNEI. The CDR3, as DNA: TGTGCCAGCAGTGACGAGGGTTTGGGACGAGAGACCCAGTACTTC. This gives the protein CASSDEGLGRETQYF.

This chain uses TRBV28 with TRBJ1-3; the D is unclear. Trimming removed 6 bases from V and 0 bases from J, with 12 bases in between. Germline lookup yields CDR1 MDHEN and CDR2 SYDVKM. The CDR3 consists of 15 residues. Here the CDR3 reads CASRPGLASGNTIYF. As DNA, the CDR3 is TGTGCCAGCAGACCCGGACTGGCCTCTGGAAACACCATATATTTT.

The CDR3 sequence is CSASHPSAESTNEKLFF. The DNA for the CDR3 is TGCAGTGCTAGTCACCCTTCGGCAGAATCAACTAATGAAAAACTGTTTTTT. The chain links TRBV20-1 to TRBJ1-4; D not resolved. V lost 3 bases to trimming and J lost 0 bases, with 17 bases between them. Germline V gene data show CDR1 as DFQATT and CDR2 as SNEGSKA (reference sequence). The CDR3 covers 17 residues.

The J gene is TRBJ2-3, the V gene TRBV10-3, with a possible D match to TRBD2 (5 bases). Germline V lookup: CDR1 ENHRY, CDR2 SYGVKD. The CDR3 has 16 amino acids. Trimming pared 4 bases from V and 0 bases from J, leaving 14 bases between. CDR3 sequence reads: CAISGLAAASTDTQYF. The CDR3 DNA sequence: TGTGCCATCAGTGGGCTAGCTGCCGCTAGCACAGATACGCAGTATTTT.

This sequence joins TRBV6-1 and TRBJ1-6; D ambiguous. Deletions cut 2 bases from V and 9 bases from J, with 8 bases between. Germline-derived CDR1 and CDR2 are MNHNS and SASEGT. The CDR3 sequence is 13 residues long. DNA of the CDR3: TGTGCCAGCAGTGAAAGGTGGACTTCACCCCTCCACTTT. The encoded protein is CASSERWTSPLHF.

The genes are TRBV12-3 or TRBV12-4 and TRBJ1-2; tentative D call: TRBD1 (6 bases). V was trimmed by 4 bases and J by 11 bases, leaving 17 bases between them. This CDR3 is built from 13 residues. The CDR3, as DNA: TGTGCCAGCAGTTCCACCCGGGGGCATGTTTACACCTTC. Translated: CASSSTRGHVYTF.

This chain connects TRBV5-1 to TRBJ2-3; D is unclear. Trimming pared 4 bases from V and 0 bases from J, leaving 12 bases between. This CDR3 comprises 15 residues. CDR1 is SGHRS and CDR2 is YFSETQ in the germline V gene. The CDR3 nucleotides are TGCGCCAGCAGCCTCGGTGACTCTAGCACAGATACGCAGTATTTT. It yields the protein CASSLGDSSTDTQYF.

This chain uses TRBV7-2 with TRBJ2-7, with D possibly TRBD1 on 5 matching bases. The CDR3 loop spans 15 amino acids. Germline values: CDR1 SGHTA, CDR2 FQGNSA. The germline V and J ends were trimmed by 1 base and 7 bases, with 17 bases remaining between them. For the CDR3, the DNA is TGTGCCAGCAGCTTAGTTCCACAGGACAATGAGGAGCAGTACTTC. It is translated as CASSLVPQDNEEQYF.

The chain has TRBV9 and TRBJ1-6, with D possibly TRBD1 on 5 matching bases. V was cut by 3 bases and J by 11 bases, with 12 bases left in between. The CDR3 contains 13 residues. The germline CDR1 and CDR2 sequences are SGDLS and YYNGEE. The CDR3 region has the DNA TGTGCCAGCAGCGGACACGACAGAGCACCCCTCCACTTT. It specifies CASSGHDRAPLHF. The whole variable domain, filled in from reference TRBV9 and TRBJ1-6, reads DSGVTQTPKHLITATGQRVTLRCSPRSGDLSVYWYQQSLDQGLQFLIQYYNGEERAKGNILERFSAQQFPDLHSELNLSSLELGDSALYFCASSGHDRAPLHFGNGTRLTVT.

The chain carries TRBV5-1 and TRBJ1-2, with TRBD1 matching 7 bases. With V trimmed by 2 bases and J by 8 bases, 6 bases remained unmatched. CDR1 is SGHRS and CDR2 is YFSETQ in the germline V gene. CDR3 size: 13 residues. CDR3 nucleotides: TGCGCCAGCAGCTTAGGGGGCAACGACGGCTACACCTTC. This codes for CASSLGGNDGYTF.

This chain joins TRBV12-3 or TRBV12-4 and TRBJ1-2; TRBD1 matches at 9 bases. V lost 3 bases, J lost 11 bases, and 1 base stayed unmatched. The CDR3 has 11 amino acids. In DNA, the CDR3 is TGTGCCAGCAGTTTTGGACAGGGGTACACCTTC. It specifies CASSFGQGYTF.

V gene TRBV4-3 combines with J gene TRBJ1-4, with 7 bases identical to TRBD1. Germline V gives CDR1 LGHNA, CDR2 YSLEER. The CDR3 sequence is 15 residues long. The ends lost 3 bases at V and 3 bases at J; junction bases unmatched: 4. CDR3 in DNA: TGCGCCAGCAGCCAGAAAAGGGGGCCTAATGAAAAACTGTTTTTT. As protein: CASSQKRGPNEKLFF.

The sample holds a few counts of this clone. The V call is TRBV9, the J call TRBJ2-1; unclear D gene. The CDR3 has 13 residues. Trimming took 4 bases from V and 6 from J, leaving 11 bases between them. Germline-derived CDR1 and CDR2 are SGDLS and YYNGEE. The CDR3 protein is CASSPPLPNEQFF. As DNA, the CDR3 is TGTGCCAGCAGCCCCCCCCTTCCCAATGAGCAGTTCTTC. Full variable domain (missing parts from reference TRBV9 and TRBJ2-1): DSGVTQTPKHLITATGQRVTLRCSPRSGDLSVYWYQQSLDQGLQFLIQYYNGEERAKGNILERFSAQQFPDLHSELNLSSLELGDSALYFCASSPPLPNEQFFGPGTRLTVL.

This chain connects TRBV5-1 to TRBJ1-2, with D uncertain. The V gene's germline CDR1 is SGHRS and CDR2 YFSETQ. The CDR3 is 12 amino acids. V lost 4 bases to trimming and J lost 4 bases, with 8 bases between them. CDR3 sequence (DNA): TGCGCCAGCAGCCAGGAGACCTATGGCTACACCTTC. It yields the protein CASSQETYGYTF.

The rearrangement links TRBV7-3 to TRBJ2-5, with a possible D match to TRBD2 (5 bases). CDR1 is SGHTA and CDR2 is FQGTGA in the germline V gene. The CDR3 extends over 13 amino acids. Trimming took 4 bases from V and 4 from J, leaving 10 bases between them. In nucleotides, the CDR3 is TGTGCCAGCAGCTCTACTAGAGGAGAGACCCAGTACTTC. This encodes CASSSTRGETQYF.

The genes are TRBV19 and TRBJ2-3; 9 bases are a match to TRBD2. Germline V gives CDR1 LNHDA, CDR2 SQIVND (reference sequence). The CDR3 is 14 amino acids. V trimming: 11 bases; J trimming: 4 bases; junction bases outside the gene matches: 10. CDR3 sequence (DNA): TGTGCCTCAGGGGGTCTAGCGGGGCCAGATACGCAGTATTTT. Translated: CASGGLAGPDTQYF.

This chain links TRBV5-4 with TRBJ2-7, with D uncertain. V was pared by 0 bases and J by 8 bases, with 9 bases between. Germline assignment: CDR1 SGHNT and CDR2 YYREEE (reference sequence). The CDR3 runs to 12 residues. DNA for the CDR3: TGTGCCAGCAGCTTGGAACAGTCGAAGCAGTACTTC. It translates to CASSLEQSKQYF.

The chain joins TRBV7-9 to TRBJ1-1, with 7 positions matching TRBD1. There are 15 residues in the CDR3. Unmatched junction bases numbered 6, after V lost 4 bases and J lost 1 base. Germline CDR1 SEHNR, CDR2 FQNEAQ (reference sequence). CDR3 DNA: TGTGCCAGCAGCTCACCGACAGGGACGAACACTGAAGCTTTCTTT. Translation: CASSSPTGTNTEAFF. Based on the CDR3 plus reference TRBV7-9 and TRBJ1-1, the full variable domain is DTGVSQNPRHKITKRGQNVTFRCDPISEHNRLYWYRQTLGQGPEFLTYFQNEAQLEKSRLLSDRFSAERPKGSFSTLEIQRTEQGDSAMYLCASSSPTGTNTEAFFGQGTRLTVV.

V is TRBV6-4 and J is TRBJ2-1, with D perhaps given as TRBD1 or TRBD2 (5 bases each). The germline V and J ends were trimmed by 0 bases and 9 bases, with 6 bases remaining between them. The CDR3 totals 12 residues. Germline CDR1 reads MRHNA; CDR2 reads SNTAGT. The CDR3 sequence is CASSDSGGEQFF. The CDR3 DNA reads TGTGCCAGCAGTGACTCTGGGGGTGAGCAGTTCTTC.